This T cell receptor beta chain was documented in a study of OX40 agonist ivuxolimab in advanced cancers. Across the whole study: The study treated patients with ivuxolimab, an agonistic anti-OX40 (CD134) antibody.

Data came from immunoSEQ multiplex PCR; TCRdb stores just in-frame clones and leaves some out. The table has about 40,000 clones, about 85% seen once. As to this clone: The antigen is unknown.

Deletions cut 10 bases from V and 10 bases from J, with 11 bases between. Germline CDR1 MGHDK, CDR2 SYGVNS. The CDR3 contains 10 residues. General study results and limits: There were also nonresponders showing low normalized T-cell clonal expansion. Within 6 weeks, CD4+ and CD8+ blood T cells expanded clonally at 0.1 to 3.0 mg/kg.

Sampling times: baseline, cycle 4 day 1, cycle 7 day 1. Sequenced here: CD4+ or CD8+ T cells sorted from blood, sampled in a trial of the OX40 agonist ivuxolimab. This receptor was obtained from an adult with an advanced solid tumor such as melanoma, head and neck, liver or kidney cancer. This chain joins TRBV25-1 and TRBJ2-1; D gene uncertain. CDR3 amino acids: CATELGEQFF. The CDR3 nucleotides are TGTGCCACCGAATTAGGGGAGCAGTTCTTC.